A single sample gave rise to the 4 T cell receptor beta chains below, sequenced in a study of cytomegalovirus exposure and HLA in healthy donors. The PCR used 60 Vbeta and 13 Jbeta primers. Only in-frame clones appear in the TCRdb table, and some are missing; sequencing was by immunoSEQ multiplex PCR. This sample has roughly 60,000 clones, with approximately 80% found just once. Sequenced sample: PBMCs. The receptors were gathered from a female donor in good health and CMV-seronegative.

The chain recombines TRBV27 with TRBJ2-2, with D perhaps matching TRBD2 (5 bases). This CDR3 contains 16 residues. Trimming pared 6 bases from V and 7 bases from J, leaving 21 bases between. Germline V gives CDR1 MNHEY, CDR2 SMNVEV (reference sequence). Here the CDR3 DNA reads TGTGCCAGCAGCCCCTCGGGGTTGAGGGATGGCGGGGAGCTGTTTTTT. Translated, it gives CASSPSGLRDGGELFF.

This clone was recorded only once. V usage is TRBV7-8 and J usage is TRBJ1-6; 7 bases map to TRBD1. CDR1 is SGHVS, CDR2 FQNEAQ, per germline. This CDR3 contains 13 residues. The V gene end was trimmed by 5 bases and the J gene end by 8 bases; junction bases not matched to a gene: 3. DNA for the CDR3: TGTGCCAGCAGCCCCGGGACAGATTCACCCCTCCACTTT. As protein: CASSPGTDSPLHF.

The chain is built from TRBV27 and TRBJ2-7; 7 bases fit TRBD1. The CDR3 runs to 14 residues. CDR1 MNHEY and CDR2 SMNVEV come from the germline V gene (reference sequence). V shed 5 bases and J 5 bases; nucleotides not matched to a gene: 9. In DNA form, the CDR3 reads TGTGCCAGCAGTCCGACAGGGCTTCCCCACGAGCAGTACTTC. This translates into CASSPTGLPHEQYF.

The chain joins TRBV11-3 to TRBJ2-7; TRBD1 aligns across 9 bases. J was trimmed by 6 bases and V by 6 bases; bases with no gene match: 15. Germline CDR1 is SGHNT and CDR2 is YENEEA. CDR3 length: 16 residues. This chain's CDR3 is CASSPGQGPYPLEQYF. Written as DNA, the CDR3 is TGTGCCAGCAGTCCCGGACAGGGGCCCTATCCCCTCGAGCAGTACTTC.